These T cell receptor beta chains were read from a single sample in a study of blood T cell repertoires in COVID-19. Data came from immunoSEQ multiplex PCR; TCRdb stores just in-frame clones and leaves some out. The data contain about 380,000 clones, roughly nine tenths of them singletons. Source material: PBMCs or T cells enriched from blood (not recorded which). These receptors were collected from a woman aged 25-40 years who had recovered from COVID-19. CDR3s include the opening cysteine and the closing phenylalanine or tryptophan. Each record gives: CDR3 length, V gene, D gene, J gene, clone size, CDR3 protein, CDR3 DNA. D genes are given only for firm matches. Clone size is shown for a subset of rows, as once, few, many or a class of expanded clone.

14	TRBV9	NA	TRBJ2-2	NA	CASSVEDLSGELFF	TGTGCCAGCAGCGTTGAGGATCTGTCCGGGGAGCTGTTTTTT
15	TRBV5-1	TRBD1	TRBJ2-7	NA	CASSSAPGQGYEQYF	TGCGCCAGCAGCTCCGCACCGGGACAGGGCTACGAGCAGTACTTC
14	TRBV6-4	NA	TRBJ1-1	NA	CASRSGRGMTEAFF	TGTGCCAGCAGATCTGGAAGAGGGATGACTGAAGCTTTCTTT
14	TRBV5-1	NA	TRBJ1-6	NA	CASSLGRGNSPLHF	TGCGCCAGCAGCTTGGGCAGGGGAAATTCACCCCTCCACTTT
14	TRBV4-2	NA	TRBJ2-2	NA	CASSPFRGTGELFF	TGTGCCAGCAGCCCCTTCAGGGGCACCGGGGAGCTGTTTTTT
12	TRBV7-9	NA	TRBJ1-1	NA	CASSFSDSEAFF	TGTGCCAGCAGCTTTTCGGACAGTGAAGCTTTCTTT
15	TRBV2	NA	TRBJ1-2	NA	CASNPRAANNYGYTF	TGTGCCAGTAACCCCCGAGCAGCGAACAACTATGGCTACACCTTC
14	TRBV19	NA	TRBJ2-7	NA	CASSMGQGGYEQYF	TGTGCCAGTAGTATGGGGCAGGGGGGCTACGAGCAGTACTTC
13	TRBV5-8	NA	TRBJ1-5	once	CASSSDINQPQHF	TGTGCCAGCAGCTCAGACATTAATCAGCCCCAGCATTTT
15	TRBV5-1	TRBD1	TRBJ1-1	NA	CASTIGTGVGTEAFF	TGCGCCAGTACCATCGGGACAGGGGTTGGTACTGAAGCTTTCTTT
16	TRBV11-2	TRBD1	TRBJ1-6	NA	CASSRFSGGADSPLHF	TGTGCCAGCAGCCGTTTTTCAGGGGGCGCCGATTCACCCCTCCACTTT
16	TRBV11-2	TRBD2	TRBJ2-3	NA	CASSLRLAGDSDTQYF	TGTGCCAGCAGCTTACGACTAGCGGGGGACTCAGATACGCAGTATTTT
15	TRBV7-9	NA	TRBJ2-2	NA	CASSFAGGHTGELFF	TGTGCCAGCAGCTTCGCAGGGGGGCACACCGGGGAGCTGTTTTTT
13	TRBV7-9	NA	TRBJ2-7	few	CASRLSQEGEQYF	TGTGCCAGCAGGCTCAGTCAGGAGGGCGAGCAGTACTTC
15	TRBV5-1	NA	TRBJ1-2	few	CASSFTGGDVNGYTF	TGCGCCAGCAGCTTTACCGGGGGGGATGTGAATGGCTACACCTTC
14	TRBV29-1	NA	TRBJ2-2	NA	CSVGRGGSTGELFF	TGCAGCGTCGGGCGGGGAGGAAGCACCGGGGAGCTGTTTTTT
15	TRBV5-1	NA	TRBJ1-5	NA	CASSVGGERNQPQHF	TGCGCCAGCAGCGTCGGCGGGGAACGCAATCAGCCCCAGCATTTT
16	TRBV9	TRBD2	TRBJ2-3	once	CASSVLAGGFTDTQYF	TGTGCCAGCAGCGTTCTAGCGGGGGGGTTCACAGATACGCAGTATTTT
17	TRBV15	TRBD2	TRBJ2-7	NA	CATSREPTGLAEYEQYF	TGTGCCACCAGCAGAGAACCCACGGGACTAGCGGAATACGAGCAGTACTTC
12	TRBV7-9	NA	TRBJ1-2	NA	CASSVGDYGYTF	TGTGCCAGCAGCGTCGGGGACTATGGCTACACCTTC
17	TRBV4-1	TRBD1	TRBJ2-7	NA	CASSHSKRQGFHYEQYF	TGCGCCAGCAGCCATTCCAAAAGACAGGGTTTTCACTACGAGCAGTACTTC
17	TRBV14	TRBD2	TRBJ2-1	NA	CASSQDVASGSLHEQFF	TGTGCCAGCAGCCAAGATGTAGCTAGCGGGAGTCTTCATGAGCAGTTCTTC
15	TRBV7-6	NA	TRBJ2-7	NA	CASSPGDQGPYEQYF	TGTGCCAGCAGCCCAGGGGACCAAGGCCCCTACGAGCAGTACTTC
16	TRBV2	TRBD1	TRBJ2-2	NA	CASTLNRGRNTGELFF	TGTGCCAGCACCCTTAACAGGGGGCGTAACACCGGGGAGCTGTTTTTT
16	TRBV24-1	TRBD2	TRBJ2-5	NA	CATSDSKRGGQETQYF	TGTGCCACCAGTGATTCAAAGCGGGGGGGCCAAGAGACCCAGTACTTC
14	TRBV28	NA	TRBJ1-1	NA	CASSFSRTGTEAFF	TGTGCCAGCAGTTTTTCCCGTACAGGGACTGAAGCTTTCTTT
17	TRBV7-9	TRBD2	TRBJ2-7	once	CASSQWTSGVSSYEQYF	TGTGCCAGCAGCCAGTGGACTAGCGGGGTTTCCTCCTACGAGCAGTACTTC
14	TRBV5-6	NA	TRBJ1-4	NA	CASSLAGTFEKLFF	TGTGCCAGCAGCTTGGCCGGGACATTTGAAAAACTGTTTTTT
13	TRBV24-1	NA	TRBJ2-1	NA	CATSDLRRDEQFF	TGTGCCACCAGTGATTTGCGGAGGGATGAGCAGTTCTTC
13	TRBV5-6	NA	TRBJ1-2	NA	CASSREANYGYTF	TGTGCCAGCAGCCGAGAGGCTAACTATGGCTACACCTTC
15	TRBV10-1	TRBD2	TRBJ2-5	NA	CASSSLAGGQETQYF	TGCGCCAGCAGTTCACTAGCGGGGGGACAAGAGACCCAGTACTTC
15	TRBV19	NA	TRBJ1-2	NA	CASSIGSAGDYGYTF	TGTGCCAGTAGTATAGGGTCTGCAGGTGACTATGGCTACACCTTC
16	TRBV7-2	TRBD1	TRBJ2-2	NA	CASSQTGGVWTGELFF	TGTGCCAGCAGCCAGACAGGGGGGGTATGGACCGGGGAGCTGTTTTTT
15	TRBV2	NA	TRBJ1-2	NA	CASTPWPGDRYGYTF	TGTGCCAGCACACCCTGGCCGGGAGATCGATATGGCTACACCTTC
13	TRBV5-4	NA	TRBJ1-2	NA	CASSFLGQEGYTF	TGTGCCAGCAGCTTCCTGGGGCAGGAAGGCTACACCTTC
16	TRBV4-1	TRBD2	TRBJ2-1	NA	CASSQDPGGAYNEQFF	TGCGCCAGCAGCCAAGATCCCGGGGGGGCCTACAATGAGCAGTTCTTC
17	TRBV11-3	TRBD2	TRBJ2-1	once	CASSHTPTSGTYNEQFF	TGTGCCAGCAGCCATACTCCGACTAGCGGGACGTACAATGAGCAGTTCTTC
15	TRBV19	TRBD2	TRBJ2-3	NA	CASTEGRTSADTQYF	TGTGCCAGTACCGAGGGTAGGACTAGCGCAGATACGCAGTATTTT
18	TRBV7-3	TRBD2	TRBJ2-7	NA	CASSLSGGSTQSSYEQYF	TGTGCCAGCAGCTTAAGCGGGGGGTCTACCCAGAGCTCCTACGAGCAGTACTTC
16	TRBV7-9	NA	TRBJ2-3	NA	CASSFTWGQGSDTQYF	TGTGCCAGCAGCTTCACCTGGGGGCAGGGGTCAGATACGCAGTATTTT
17	TRBV7-6	TRBD1	TRBJ1-2	NA	CASSLWTMGQGVYGYTF	TGTGCCAGCAGCTTATGGACCATGGGACAGGGAGTCTATGGCTACACCTTC
12	TRBV19	NA	TRBJ1-5	NA	CASSPLGQPQHF	TGTGCCAGTAGCCCTCTCGGGCAGCCCCAGCATTTT
15	TRBV28	NA	TRBJ1-1	NA	CASSLGGAPNTEAFF	TGTGCCAGCAGTTTAGGGGGGGCCCCAAACACTGAAGCTTTCTTT
13	TRBV7-6	TRBD1	TRBJ1-2	NA	CASSFPGGYGYTF	TGTGCCAGCAGCTTTCCAGGGGGCTATGGCTACACCTTC